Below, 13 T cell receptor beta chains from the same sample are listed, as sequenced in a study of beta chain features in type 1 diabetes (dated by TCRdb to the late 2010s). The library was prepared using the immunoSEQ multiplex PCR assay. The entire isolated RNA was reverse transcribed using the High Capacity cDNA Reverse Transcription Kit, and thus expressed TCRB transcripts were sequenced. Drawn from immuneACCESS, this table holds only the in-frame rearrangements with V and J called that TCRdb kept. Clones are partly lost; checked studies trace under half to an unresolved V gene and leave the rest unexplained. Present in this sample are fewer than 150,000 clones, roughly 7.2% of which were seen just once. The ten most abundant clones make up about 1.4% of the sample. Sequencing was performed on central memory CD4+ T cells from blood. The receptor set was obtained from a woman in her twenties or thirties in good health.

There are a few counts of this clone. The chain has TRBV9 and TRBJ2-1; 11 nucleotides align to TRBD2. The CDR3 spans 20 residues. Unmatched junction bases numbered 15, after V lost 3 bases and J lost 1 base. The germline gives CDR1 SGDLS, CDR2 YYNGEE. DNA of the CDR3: TGTGCCAGCAGCGCAAGGGATCCAAGACTAGCGGGACCTTCCTACAATGAGCAGTTCTTC. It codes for CASSARDPRLAGPSYNEQFF.

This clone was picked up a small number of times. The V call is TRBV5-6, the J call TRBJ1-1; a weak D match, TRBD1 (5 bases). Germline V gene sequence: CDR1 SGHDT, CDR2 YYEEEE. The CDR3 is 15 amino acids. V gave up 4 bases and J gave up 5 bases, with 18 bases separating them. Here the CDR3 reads CASSLAGNIMTEAFF. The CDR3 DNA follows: TGTGCCAGCAGCCTGGCAGGGAATATTATGACTGAAGCTTTCTTT.

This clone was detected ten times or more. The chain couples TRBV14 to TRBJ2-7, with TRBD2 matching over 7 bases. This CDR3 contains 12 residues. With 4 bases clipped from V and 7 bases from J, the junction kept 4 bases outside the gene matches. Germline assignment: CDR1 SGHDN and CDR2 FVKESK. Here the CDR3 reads CASSPSSGEQYF. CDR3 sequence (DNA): TGTGCCAGCAGCCCCTCTAGCGGAGAGCAGTACTTC.

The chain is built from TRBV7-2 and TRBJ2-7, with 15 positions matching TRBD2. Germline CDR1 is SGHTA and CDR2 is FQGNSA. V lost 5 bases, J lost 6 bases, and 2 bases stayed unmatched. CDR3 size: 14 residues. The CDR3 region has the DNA TGTGCCAGCAGCCAGGGACTAGCGGGAGGCGAGCAGTACTTC. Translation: CASSQGLAGGEQYF.

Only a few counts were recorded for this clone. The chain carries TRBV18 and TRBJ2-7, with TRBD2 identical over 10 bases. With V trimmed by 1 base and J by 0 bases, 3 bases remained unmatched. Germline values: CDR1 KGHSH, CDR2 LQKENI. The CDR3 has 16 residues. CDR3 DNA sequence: TGTGCCAGCTCACCACTGCCTAGCGGGAGCTCCTACGAGCAGTACTTC. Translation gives CASSPLPSGSSYEQYF.

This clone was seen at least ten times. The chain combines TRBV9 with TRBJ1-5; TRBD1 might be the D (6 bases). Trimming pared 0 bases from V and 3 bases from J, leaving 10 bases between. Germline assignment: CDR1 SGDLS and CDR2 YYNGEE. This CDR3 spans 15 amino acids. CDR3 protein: CASSVGQGLNQPQHF. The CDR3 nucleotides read TGTGCCAGCAGCGTAGGGCAGGGGCTCAATCAGCCCCAGCATTTT.

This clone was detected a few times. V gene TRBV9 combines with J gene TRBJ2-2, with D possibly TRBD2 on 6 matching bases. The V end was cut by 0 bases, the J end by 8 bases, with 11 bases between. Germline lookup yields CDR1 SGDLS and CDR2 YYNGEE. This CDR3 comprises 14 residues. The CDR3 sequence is CASSVVGSEGELFF. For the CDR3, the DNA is TGTGCCAGCAGCGTAGTCGGGAGCGAGGGGGAGCTGTTTTTT.

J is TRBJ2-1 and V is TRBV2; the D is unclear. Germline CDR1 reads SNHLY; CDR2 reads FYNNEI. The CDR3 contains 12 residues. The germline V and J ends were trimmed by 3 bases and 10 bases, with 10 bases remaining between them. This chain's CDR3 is CASSDRSWEQFF. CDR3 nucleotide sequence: TGTGCCAGCAGTGACAGATCCTGGGAGCAGTTCTTC. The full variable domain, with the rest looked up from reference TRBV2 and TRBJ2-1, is EPEVTQTPSHQVTQMGQEVILRCVPISNHLYFYWYRQILGQKVEFLVSFYNNEISEKSEIFDDQFSVERPDGSNFTLKIRSTKLEDSAMYFCASSDRSWEQFFGPGTRLTVL.

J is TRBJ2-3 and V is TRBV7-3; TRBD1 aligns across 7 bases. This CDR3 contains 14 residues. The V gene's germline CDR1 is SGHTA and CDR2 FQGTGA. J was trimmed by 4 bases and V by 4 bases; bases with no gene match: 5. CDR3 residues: CASSSSQGSDTQYF. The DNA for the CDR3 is TGTGCCAGCAGCTCATCACAGGGGTCAGATACGCAGTATTTT.

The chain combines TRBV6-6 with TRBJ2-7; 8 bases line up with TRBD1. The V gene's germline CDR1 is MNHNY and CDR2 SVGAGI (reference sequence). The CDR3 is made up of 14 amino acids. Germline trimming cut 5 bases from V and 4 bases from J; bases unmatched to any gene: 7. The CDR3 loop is CASSTTGEWYEQYF. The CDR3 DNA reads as TGTGCCAGCAGTACGACAGGGGAGTGGTACGAGCAGTACTTC.

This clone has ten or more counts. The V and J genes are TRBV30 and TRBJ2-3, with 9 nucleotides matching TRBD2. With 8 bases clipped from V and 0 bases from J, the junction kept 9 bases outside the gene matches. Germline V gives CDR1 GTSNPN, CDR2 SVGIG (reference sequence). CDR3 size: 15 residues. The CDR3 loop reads CASIAGATSTDTQYF. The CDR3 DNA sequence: TGTGCCAGCATAGCGGGAGCGACTAGCACAGATACGCAGTATTTT. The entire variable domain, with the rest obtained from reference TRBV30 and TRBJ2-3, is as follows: SQTIHQWPATLVQPVGSPLSLECTVEGTSNPNLYWYRQAAGRGLQLLFYSVGIGQISSEVPQNLSASRPQDRQFILSSKKLLLSDSGFYLCASIAGATSTDTQYFGPGTRLTVL.

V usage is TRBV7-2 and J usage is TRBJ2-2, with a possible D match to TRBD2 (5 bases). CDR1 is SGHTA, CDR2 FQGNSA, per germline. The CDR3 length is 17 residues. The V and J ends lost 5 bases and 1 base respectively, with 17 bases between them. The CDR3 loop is CASSPDAREGNTGELFF. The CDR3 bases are TGTGCCAGCAGCCCAGATGCTAGAGAGGGGAACACCGGGGAGCTGTTTTTT. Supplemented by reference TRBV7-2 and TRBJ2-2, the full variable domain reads GAGVSQSPSNKVTEKGKDVELRCDPISGHTALYWYRQSLGQGLEFLIYFQGNSAPDKSGLPSDRFSAERTGGSVSTLTIQRTQQEDSAVYLCASSPDAREGNTGELFFGEGSRLTVL.

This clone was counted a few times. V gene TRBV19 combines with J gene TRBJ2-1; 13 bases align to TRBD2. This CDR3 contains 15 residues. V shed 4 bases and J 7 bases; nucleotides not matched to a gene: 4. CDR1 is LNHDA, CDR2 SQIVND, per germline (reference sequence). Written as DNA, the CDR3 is TGTGCCAGTAGTACCCGGACTAGCGGGAGAAATGAGCAGTTCTTC. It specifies CASSTRTSGRNEQFF.